One sample yielded the 18 T cell receptor beta chains listed below, sequenced in a study of a mutant IDH1 vaccine in newly diagnosed glioma. The time point: baseline, week 1 (first vaccination visit). The treatment denotes: pre-vaccination baseline after standard-of-care therapy. Profiling relied on immunoSEQ multiplex PCR, and the TCRdb table lists in-frame clones only, not all of them. The repertoire includes tens of thousands of clones, over 75% of them detected once, and around 20% sits in the top ten. The sample was PBMCs, taken from a glioma patient treated with radiotherapy, temozolomide or both. The receptors come from a man aged 25-45 years with glioma.

A single count supports this clone. Within the sample, other DNA sequences also encode this same CDR3. The rearrangement uses TRBV5-1 and TRBJ1-4; D gene uncertain. In germline, CDR1 is SGHRS, CDR2 YFSETQ. The CDR3 contains 15 residues. Trimming shortened V by 0 bases and J by 0 bases, and 6 bases separated the two germline ends. This chain's CDR3 is CASSLGAATNEKLFF. Here the CDR3 DNA reads TGCGCCAGCAGCTTGGGGGCTGCAACTAATGAAAAACTGTTTTTT.

Here the CDR3 reads CASSPPGTLYGQPQHF. The CDR3 region has the DNA TGTGCCAGTAGCCCCCCCGGGACGTTATACGGACAGCCCCAGCATTTT. This chain joins TRBV19 and TRBJ1-5; D is perhaps TRBD1 (5 bases). This CDR3 is built from 16 residues. The germline V gene encodes CDR1 LNHDA and CDR2 SQIVND (reference sequence). Deletions cut 6 bases from V and 7 bases from J, with 22 bases between.

The chain has TRBV7-9 and TRBJ2-1; 9 bases are a match to TRBD1. This CDR3 spans 15 amino acids. The trim removed 5 bases at V and 7 bases at J, leaving 9 bases unmatched. The germline CDR1 and CDR2 sequences are SEHNR and FQNEAQ (reference sequence). The CDR3 coding sequence is TGTGCCAGCAGCACCGTCGGGACAGGGCGGAATGAGCAGTTCTTC. As protein: CASSTVGTGRNEQFF.

This chain joins TRBV5-4 and TRBJ2-7, with D possibly being TRBD1 (6 bases). V was cut by 0 bases and J by 3 bases, with 13 bases left in between. The germline V gene encodes CDR1 SGHNT and CDR2 YYREEE (reference sequence). CDR3 size: 15 residues. The CDR3 loop is CASSLEDSWVYEQYF. The CDR3 bases are TGTGCCAGCAGCTTGGAGGACAGTTGGGTCTACGAGCAGTACTTC.

The V call is TRBV6-5, the J call TRBJ2-2; the match to TRBD2 covers 11 bases. Looked up from germline, CDR1 is MNHEY and CDR2 is SVGAGI. V gave up 4 bases and J gave up 5 bases; unmatched junction bases: 3. The CDR3 spans 15 residues. CDR3 nucleotide sequence: TGTGCCAGCAGTTCGATAGCGGGAGGGACCGGGGAGCTGTTTTTT. Translating gives CASSSIAGGTGELFF.

The rearrangement links TRBV18 to TRBJ2-7; the D gene is possibly TRBD1 (5 bases). This CDR3 is built from 12 residues. V was shortened by 2 bases and J by 6 bases, with 8 bases between the two germline ends. From germline, CDR1 is KGHSH and CDR2 LQKENI. In DNA, the CDR3 is TGTGCCAGCTCACCAGTAGGGGCCGAGCAGTACTTC. Protein sequence: CASSPVGAEQYF.

The CDR3 reads CASRSAADPTPRRNTIYF. In DNA, the CDR3 is TGTGCAAGTCGATCTGCAGCTGACCCGACCCCCCGACGAAACACCATATATTTT. V gene TRBV12-2 combines with J gene TRBJ1-3. TRBV12-2 is designated a pseudogene. The CDR3 length is 18 residues.

This chain links TRBV9 with TRBJ1-4; 8 bases are shared with TRBD1. From germline, CDR1 is SGDLS and CDR2 YYNGEE. Trimming took 4 bases from V and 7 from J; bases not matched to a gene: 9. This CDR3 is 15 amino acids long. CDR3 nucleotide sequence: TGTGCCAGCAGCCCGGAACAGGGGGGTTTTGAAAAACTGTTTTTT. It translates to CASSPEQGGFEKLFF.

J is TRBJ2-7 and V is TRBV5-1; a possible D gene is TRBD2 (6 bases). The CDR3 consists of 15 residues. Trimming cost V 4 bases and J 2 bases, with 16 bases left between them. Germline values: CDR1 SGHRS, CDR2 YFSETQ. Here the CDR3 reads CASSPLVGGPYEQYF. The CDR3 bases are TGCGCCAGCAGCCCTCTTGTGGGAGGACCCTACGAGCAGTACTTC.

V is TRBV28 and J is TRBJ2-7; D may be TRBD1 (5 bases). CDR1 and CDR2 from the germline V gene are MDHEN and SYDVKM. This CDR3 comprises 14 residues. V was clipped by 3 bases and J by 2 bases, with 11 bases between them. The CDR3 nucleotides are TGTGCCAGCAGTTTGGGGCAAGGACCCTACGAGCAGTACTTC. It encodes CASSLGQGPYEQYF. Together with reference TRBV28 and TRBJ2-7, the CDR3 gives the full variable domain: DVKVTQSSRYLVKRTGEKVFLECVQDMDHENMFWYRQDPGLGLRLIYFSYDVKMKEKGDIPEGYSVSREKKERFSLILESASTNQTSMYLCASSLGQGPYEQYFGPGTRLTVT.

The gene calls are TRBV9 and TRBJ2-7; a weak D match, TRBD2 (5 bases). V shed 0 bases and J shed 6 bases, with 7 bases lying between them. Germline V lookup: CDR1 SGDLS, CDR2 YYNGEE. The CDR3 sequence is 12 residues long. In DNA form, the CDR3 reads TGTGCCAGCAGCGTAGGACGGGGCGAGCAGTACTTC. Residues: CASSVGRGEQYF. Complete variable domain (other parts from reference TRBV9 and TRBJ2-7): DSGVTQTPKHLITATGQRVTLRCSPRSGDLSVYWYQQSLDQGLQFLIQYYNGEERAKGNILERFSAQQFPDLHSELNLSSLELGDSALYFCASSVGRGEQYFGPGTRLTVT.

This clone is a singleton in its sample. The chain joins TRBV25-1 to TRBJ2-7, with 12 bases matching TRBD1. Germline CDR1 and CDR2: MGHDK and SYGVNS. After removal of 10 bases from V and 4 bases from J, the junction contained 5 bases not matched to a gene. The CDR3 sequence is 13 residues long. The CDR3 bases are TGTGCCACCGGGACAGGGGGCTTGTACGAGCAGTACTTC. Protein product: CATGTGGLYEQYF.

This chain links TRBV28 with TRBJ2-4, with TRBD1 matching 9 bases. Trimming cost V 7 bases and J 0 bases; bases outside gene matches: 7. The CDR3 consists of 16 residues. CDR1 is MDHEN, CDR2 SYDVKM, per germline. In DNA, the CDR3 is TGTGCCAGCATTACCGGACAGGGGATAGCCAAAAACATTCAGTACTTC. This codes for CASITGQGIAKNIQYF.

The gene calls are TRBV19 and TRBJ1-1; D is undetermined. This CDR3 is built from 15 residues. V lost 4 bases and J 1 base, leaving 13 bases between the germline ends. Germline CDR1 reads LNHDA; CDR2 reads SQIVND (reference sequence). The CDR3 DNA sequence: TGTGCCAGTAGTACGCATGTAGGAGAGAACACTGAAGCTTTCTTT. Its protein is CASSTHVGENTEAFF.

The rearrangement links TRBV10-3 to TRBJ2-2; D gene uncertain. CDR3 length: 15 amino acids. V was trimmed by 10 bases and J by 2 bases, leaving 17 bases between them. The germline CDR1 and CDR2 sequences are ENHRY and SYGVKD. CDR3 coding DNA: TGTGCCACGAATCAGGCTGGGGTAAACACCGGGGAGCTGTTTTTT. It encodes CATNQAGVNTGELFF.

This clone was seen a few times. This rearrangement joins TRBV5-1 to TRBJ1-1; perhaps TRBD1 as D (5 bases). V lost 1 base and J 1 base, leaving 11 bases between the germline ends. The CDR3 spans 15 residues. CDR1 is SGHRS, CDR2 YFSETQ, per germline. The CDR3: CASSLRGGQNTEAFF. The CDR3 DNA reads TGCGCCAGCAGCTTGAGGGGCGGACAGAACACTGAAGCTTTCTTT.

This clone was observed a few times. The chain is built from TRBV19 and TRBJ1-1; 9 bases fit TRBD1. CDR3 size: 14 residues. Germline CDR1 LNHDA, CDR2 SQIVND (reference sequence). V was clipped by 7 bases and J by 7 bases; unmatched bases: 10. In DNA, the CDR3 is TGTGCCAGTACCTCTGGACAGGGGACACTTGAAGCTTTCTTT. Residues: CASTSGQGTLEAFF.

The chain couples TRBV7-6 to TRBJ1-1; 8 bases fit TRBD1. Germline-derived CDR1 and CDR2 are SGHVS and FNYEAQ. After removal of 5 bases from V and 0 bases from J, the junction contained 11 bases not matched to a gene. This CDR3 is built from 17 residues. In DNA, the CDR3 is TGTGCCAGCAGCCCCCGGACAGGGTTAACCATGAACACTGAAGCTTTCTTT. Its translation: CASSPRTGLTMNTEAFF.